This T cell receptor (beta chain) was documented in a study of cytomegalovirus exposure and HLA in healthy donors. Notes on the study in general: In vitro work confirmed that a few CMV-associated chains recognize CMV antigens. There were some public TCRs occurring in many donors, but most TCR sequences were rare.

A word on this clone: No antigen is known for it.

Donors were drawn from the approximately 130-subject validation cohort, separate from the roughly 700-subject first cohort. Germline V gives CDR1 KGHSH, CDR2 LQKENI. Trimming shortened V by 2 bases and J by 2 bases, and 9 bases separated the two germline ends. This CDR3 has 14 amino acids. Measured with immunoSEQ multiplex PCR; TCRdb has only the in-frame clones, and not every one. The sample lists about 73,000 clones, about 95% occurring once. This chain connects TRBV18 to TRBJ1-1; D gene unclear. The specimen was PBMCs. This TCR came from a woman between 18 and 29 years old in good health and CMV-seronegative. The CDR3 DNA is TGTGCCAGCTCACCAGCGGGGTTTAACACTGAAGCTTTCTTT. This codes for CASSPAGFNTEAFF.